The 20 T cell receptor beta chains reported below all come from one sample, sequenced in a study of blood T cells in healthy people across ages. Primed by a sample-barcoded 5' primer and a J-beta primer mix, a second PCR proceeded for about 6 to 11 cycles. One entry per CDR3 protein, called by TCRdb with MiXCR from the 5' RACE reads. Counted here are fewer than 800,000 distinct CDR3 sequences, 25% occurring once; the ten biggest clones make up 9.4%. These data also formed part of another study, on T cells of mothers and their children.

What was sequenced was blood. Receptors were obtained from a boy between 10 and 17 years old in good health.

This clonotype was picked up a small number of times. This chain joins TRBV20-1 and TRBJ2-1; 10 nucleotides line up with TRBD2. V dropped 6 bases and J dropped 3; count of bases not matched to a gene: 8. Germline CDR1 and CDR2: DFQATT and SNEGSKA (reference sequence). The CDR3 length is 15 residues. As DNA, the CDR3 is TGCAGTGCCCCGCATAGCGGGGGGCTCTACAATGAGCAGTTCTTC. Protein: CSAPHSGGLYNEQFF.

This clonotype has only a few counts. The V call is TRBV9, the J call TRBJ1-6, with D perhaps TRBD1 (6 bases). The CDR3 length is 15 residues. Germline values: CDR1 SGDLS, CDR2 YYNGEE. Trimming stripped 4 bases from V and 5 bases from J, with 13 bases between. The CDR3 reads CASSTTGNHNSPLHF. DNA for the CDR3: TGTGCCAGCAGCACAACAGGGAACCATAATTCACCCCTCCACTTT.

This clonotype has more than one count but fewer than ten. J is TRBJ2-7 and V is TRBV5-1, with D possibly being TRBD2 (5 bases). Germline V gene sequence: CDR1 SGHRS, CDR2 YFSETQ. CDR3 length equals 16 residues. V was pared by 0 bases and J by 3 bases, with 16 bases between. This CDR3 reads CASSLDHGESLYEQYF. CDR3 bases: TGCGCCAGCAGCTTGGATCACGGGGAATCCCTCTACGAGCAGTACTTC.

This clonotype was counted many times. CDR3 protein: CASSQDGSGVGELFF. DNA for the CDR3: TGTGCCAGCAGCCAAGATGGAAGCGGGGTCGGGGAGCTGTTTTTT. The chain recombines TRBV4-2 with TRBJ2-2; 7 nucleotides match TRBD2. The V and J ends lost 0 bases and 7 bases, in that order; junction bases with no gene match: 5. CDR1 is LGHNA, CDR2 YNFKEQ, per germline. The CDR3 runs to 15 residues.

The chain has TRBV12-3 or TRBV12-4 and TRBJ1-2; D not resolved. The CDR3 is 13 amino acids. Trimming took 6 bases from V and 5 from J, leaving 13 bases between them. The CDR3 coding sequence is TGTGCCAGCAGCCCACGGGCTGCGTATGGCTACACCTTC. This sequence encodes CASSPRAAYGYTF.

The rearrangement uses TRBV24-1 and TRBJ2-1, with 11 bases lining up with TRBD2. The V gene end was trimmed by 5 bases and the J gene end by 6 bases; junction bases not matched to a gene: 5. The germline V gene has CDR1 KGHDR and CDR2 SFDVKD. This CDR3 has 15 residues. CDR3 in DNA: TGTGCCACCAGTGTCCTTAGCGGGGGGGCCAATGAGCAGTTCTTC. This translates into CATSVLSGGANEQFF.

This clonotype came up a few times. The genes are TRBV6-1 and TRBJ2-7, with 9 nucleotides matching TRBD2. CDR1 and CDR2 from the germline V gene are MNHNS and SASEGT. The V segment lost 9 bases and the J segment 0 bases; nucleotides outside the gene matches: 6. The CDR3 totals 14 residues. CDR3 in amino acids: CASSAGGLSYEQYF. DNA for the CDR3: TGTGCCAGTTCAGCGGGAGGCCTCTCCTACGAGCAGTACTTC.

This clonotype has just a few counts. This rearrangement joins TRBV7-2 to TRBJ2-5; D is unclear. The CDR3 consists of 15 residues. Germline CDR1 SGHTA, CDR2 FQGNSA. V was shortened by 1 base and J by 0 bases, with 9 bases between the two germline ends. CDR3: CASSLVSPNQETQYF. CDR3 DNA sequence: TGTGCCAGCAGCTTAGTCTCCCCCAACCAAGAGACCCAGTACTTC.

CDR3 DNA: TGTGCCAGCAGCCTGAAACGCACTTATAGCAATCAGCCCCAGCATTTT. Its translation is CASSLKRTYSNQPQHF. This chain connects TRBV6-1 to TRBJ1-5; D call uncertain. The CDR3 contains 16 residues. V was clipped by 6 bases and J by 0 bases, with 15 bases between them. Germline CDR1 and CDR2: MNHNS and SASEGT.

V usage is TRBV29-1 and J usage is TRBJ1-1, with D perhaps matching TRBD1 (5 bases). Between the trimmed V and J ends, which lost 8 bases and 2 bases, there was a span of 21 bases. Germline V lookup: CDR1 SQVTM, CDR2 ANQGSEA. The CDR3 contains 15 residues. The CDR3 spells CSSGGSGTANTEAFF. The CDR3, as DNA: TGCAGCTCTGGAGGGTCCGGGACCGCAAACACTGAAGCTTTCTTT.

The chain has TRBV25-1 and TRBJ2-2; D is tentatively TRBD1 or TRBD2 (6 bases each). Germline V gene data show CDR1 as MGHDK and CDR2 as SYGVNS. CDR3 length equals 15 residues. V lost 9 bases, J lost 6 bases, and 20 bases lay in between. CDR3 coding DNA: TGTGCCAGTGGCGGGACCTGGGGGGCCCCCGGGGAGCTGTTTTTT. Amino acids: CASGGTWGAPGELFF.

The chain has TRBV7-3 and TRBJ2-2; 8 bases fit TRBD2. CDR1 SGHTA and CDR2 FQGTGA come from the germline V gene. The CDR3 loop spans 14 amino acids. V dropped 6 bases and J dropped 0; count of bases not matched to a gene: 0. The CDR3 DNA reads as TGTGCCAGCAGTAGCGGGGCGAACACCGGGGAGCTGTTTTTT. Its translation is CASSSGANTGELFF.

The chain recombines TRBV11-2 with TRBJ2-6; D gene unclear. Per germline, CDR1 SGHAT and CDR2 FQNNGV. Trimming removed 0 bases at V and 4 bases at J, with 7 bases between. This CDR3 has 15 amino acids. The CDR3 spells CASSLESRGANVLTF. The CDR3 bases are TGTGCCAGCAGCTTAGAGAGTCGGGGGGCCAACGTCCTGACTTTC.

This rearrangement joins TRBV7-3 to TRBJ2-5; 8 positions match TRBD2. Judging by the DNA end, TRBJ2-1 fits better; the J call may be wrong. The CDR3 length is 17 residues. Germline assignment: CDR1 SGHTA and CDR2 FQGTGA. The CDR3 loop reads CASSLTGGAGGPGEQFF. For the CDR3, the DNA is TGTGCCAGCAGCTTAACGGGAGGGGCGGGGGGTCCAGGCGAGCAGTTCTTC.

The sample holds a few counts of this clonotype. The chain carries TRBV3-1 and TRBJ2-5; D not certain. V dropped 0 bases and J dropped 1 base, with 9 bases sitting between them. Germline V gene data show CDR1 as LGHDT and CDR2 as YNNKEL (reference sequence). The CDR3 is 15 residues long. The CDR3 region is CASSQEAHPQETQYF. CDR3 coding DNA: TGTGCCAGCAGCCAAGAGGCCCACCCCCAAGAGACCCAGTACTTC.

V and J are TRBV27 and TRBJ1-1; no clear D. The V end lost 4 bases, the J end lost 6 bases, and 12 bases lay between the germline ends. The length of the CDR3 is 13 residues. The germline V gene has CDR1 MNHEY and CDR2 SMNVEV (reference sequence). The CDR3 bases are TGTGCCAGCAGTTGGGTGCAAACTTCTGAAGCTTTCTTT. Amino acids: CASSWVQTSEAFF.

The V call is TRBV4-2, the J call TRBJ2-3, with 9 bases lining up with TRBD2. Trimming at V came to 0 bases and at J to 3 bases, leaving 4 bases not matched to a gene. This CDR3 comprises 16 residues. Per germline, CDR1 LGHNA and CDR2 YNFKEQ. CDR3 DNA: TGTGCCAGCAGCCAAGACGGGACTAGCAGGACAGATACGCAGTATTTT. Translated, it gives CASSQDGTSRTDTQYF.

This chain uses TRBV12-3 or TRBV12-4 with TRBJ1-2, with a possible D match to TRBD1 (5 bases). The CDR3 is made up of 12 amino acids. The V end was cut by 7 bases, the J end by 8 bases, with 14 bases between. In DNA form, the CDR3 reads TGTGCCAGCACCACGGGGGGTAGCGGCTACACCTTC. Translating gives CASTTGGSGYTF.

The chain has TRBV5-6 and TRBJ2-1; 8 nucleotides agree with TRBD1. J gave up 6 bases and V 5 bases, and 7 bases lay outside the gene matches. CDR1 and CDR2 (germline): SGHDT, YYEEEE. The CDR3 spans 14 residues. CDR3 amino acids: CASSSRQGLNEQFF. The CDR3 nucleotides read TGTGCCAGCAGTTCCCGACAGGGGCTCAATGAGCAGTTCTTC.

The chain links TRBV29-1 to TRBJ2-7; D may be TRBD2 (5 bases). Germline loops: CDR1 SQVTM, CDR2 ANQGSEA. The CDR3 totals 13 residues. V lost 6 bases and J lost 0, with 12 bases in between. The CDR3 protein is CSVVTTTSYEQYF. Written as DNA, the CDR3 is TGCAGCGTCGTGACTACAACCTCCTACGAGCAGTACTTC.